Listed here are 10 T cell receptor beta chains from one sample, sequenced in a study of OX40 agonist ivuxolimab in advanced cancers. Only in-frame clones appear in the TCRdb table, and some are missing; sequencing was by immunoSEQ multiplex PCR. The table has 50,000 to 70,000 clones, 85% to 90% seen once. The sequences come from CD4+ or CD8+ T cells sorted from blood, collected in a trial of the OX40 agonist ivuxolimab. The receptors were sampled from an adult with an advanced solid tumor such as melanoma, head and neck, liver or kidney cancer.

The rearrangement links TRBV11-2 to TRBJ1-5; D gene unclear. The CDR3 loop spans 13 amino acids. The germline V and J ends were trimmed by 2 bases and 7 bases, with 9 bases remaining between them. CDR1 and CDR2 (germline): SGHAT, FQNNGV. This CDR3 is CASSLHVNQPQHF. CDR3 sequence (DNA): TGTGCCAGCAGCTTACACGTTAACCAGCCCCAGCATTTT. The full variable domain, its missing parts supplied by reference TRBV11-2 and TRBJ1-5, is EAGVAQSPRYKIIEKRQSVAFWCNPISGHATLYWYQQILGQGPKLLIQFQNNGVVDDSQLPKDRFSAERLKGVDSTLKIQPAKLEDSAVYLCASSLHVNQPQHFGDGTRLSIL.

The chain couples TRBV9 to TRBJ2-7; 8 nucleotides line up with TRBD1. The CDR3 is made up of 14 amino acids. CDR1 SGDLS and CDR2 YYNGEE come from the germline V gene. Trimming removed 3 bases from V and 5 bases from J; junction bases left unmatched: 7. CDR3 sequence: CASSAGTGSDEQYF. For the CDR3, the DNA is TGTGCCAGCAGCGCCGGGACAGGCTCTGACGAGCAGTACTTC.

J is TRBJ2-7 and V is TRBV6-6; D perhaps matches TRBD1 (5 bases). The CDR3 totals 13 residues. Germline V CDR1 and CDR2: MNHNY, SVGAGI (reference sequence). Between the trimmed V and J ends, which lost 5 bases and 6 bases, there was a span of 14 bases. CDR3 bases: TGTGCCAGCAGTCCTTCACAGGTGGCCGAGCAGTACTTC. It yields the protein CASSPSQVAEQYF.

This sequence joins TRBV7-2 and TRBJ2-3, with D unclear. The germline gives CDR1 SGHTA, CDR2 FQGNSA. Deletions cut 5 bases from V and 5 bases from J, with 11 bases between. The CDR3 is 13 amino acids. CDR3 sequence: CASSTSVGDTQYF. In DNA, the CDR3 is TGTGCCAGCAGCACCTCCGTGGGAGATACGCAGTATTTT.

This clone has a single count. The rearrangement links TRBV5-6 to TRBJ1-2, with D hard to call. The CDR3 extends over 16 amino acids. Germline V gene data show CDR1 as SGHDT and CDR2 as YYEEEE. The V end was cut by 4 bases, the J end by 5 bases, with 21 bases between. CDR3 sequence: CASSRVRIRIGYGYTF. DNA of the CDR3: TGTGCCAGCAGCCGAGTCCGGATCCGAATTGGGTATGGCTACACCTTC. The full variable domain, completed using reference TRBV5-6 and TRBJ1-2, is DAGVTQSPTHLIKTRGQQVTLRCSPKSGHDTVSWYQQALGQGPQFIFQYYEEEERQRGNFPDRFSGHQFPNYSSELNVNALLLGDSALYLCASSRVRIRIGYGYTFGSGTRLTVV.

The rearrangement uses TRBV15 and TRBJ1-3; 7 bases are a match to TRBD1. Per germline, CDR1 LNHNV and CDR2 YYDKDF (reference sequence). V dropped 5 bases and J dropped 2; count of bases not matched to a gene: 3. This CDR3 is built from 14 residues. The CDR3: CATSARGTGNTIYF. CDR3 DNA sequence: TGTGCCACCAGCGCCAGGGGGACTGGAAACACCATATATTTT.

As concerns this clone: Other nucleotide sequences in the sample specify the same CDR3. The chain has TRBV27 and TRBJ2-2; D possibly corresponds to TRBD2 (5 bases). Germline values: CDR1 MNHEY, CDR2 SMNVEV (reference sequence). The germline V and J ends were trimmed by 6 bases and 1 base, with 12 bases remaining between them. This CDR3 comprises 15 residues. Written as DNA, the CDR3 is TGTGCCAGCAGCCCCCTAGCTGGGAACACCGGGGAGCTGTTTTTT. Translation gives CASSPLAGNTGELFF.

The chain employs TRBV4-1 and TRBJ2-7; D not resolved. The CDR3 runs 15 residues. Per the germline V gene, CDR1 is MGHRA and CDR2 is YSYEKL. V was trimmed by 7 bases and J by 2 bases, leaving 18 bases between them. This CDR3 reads CASTLEPASTYEQYF. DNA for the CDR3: TGCGCCAGCACCCTTGAGCCAGCCTCAACCTACGAGCAGTACTTC.

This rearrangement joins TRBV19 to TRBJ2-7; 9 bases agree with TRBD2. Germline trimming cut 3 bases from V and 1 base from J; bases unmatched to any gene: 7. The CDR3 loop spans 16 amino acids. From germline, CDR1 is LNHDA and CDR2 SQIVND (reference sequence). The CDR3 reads CASSMGGRARSYEQYF. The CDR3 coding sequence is TGTGCCAGTAGTATGGGCGGGAGGGCCCGGTCCTACGAGCAGTACTTC.

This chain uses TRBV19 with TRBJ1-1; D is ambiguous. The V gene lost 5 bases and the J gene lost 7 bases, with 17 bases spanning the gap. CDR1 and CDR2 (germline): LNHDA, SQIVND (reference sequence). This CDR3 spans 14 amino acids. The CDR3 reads CASSRGRGSNEAFF. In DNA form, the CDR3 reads TGTGCCAGTAGTCGGGGAAGAGGATCCAATGAAGCTTTCTTT.